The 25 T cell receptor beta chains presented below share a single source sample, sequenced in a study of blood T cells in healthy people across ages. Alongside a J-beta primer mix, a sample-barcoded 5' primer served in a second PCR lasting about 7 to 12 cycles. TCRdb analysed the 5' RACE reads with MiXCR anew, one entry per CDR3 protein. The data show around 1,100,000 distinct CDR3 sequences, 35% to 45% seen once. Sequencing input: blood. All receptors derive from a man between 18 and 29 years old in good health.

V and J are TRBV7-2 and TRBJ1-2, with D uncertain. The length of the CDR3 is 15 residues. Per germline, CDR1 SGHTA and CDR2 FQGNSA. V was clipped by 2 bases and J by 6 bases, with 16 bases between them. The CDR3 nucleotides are TGTGCCAGCAGCTTATCACGCTCCGCAGTCGATGGCTACACCTTC. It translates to CASSLSRSAVDGYTF. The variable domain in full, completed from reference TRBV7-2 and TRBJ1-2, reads GAGVSQSPSNKVTEKGKDVELRCDPISGHTALYWYRQSLGQGLEFLIYFQGNSAPDKSGLPSDRFSAERTGGSVSTLTIQRTQQEDSAVYLCASSLSRSAVDGYTFGSGTRLTVV.

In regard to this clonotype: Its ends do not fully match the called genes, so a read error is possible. The DNA for the CDR3 is TGTGCCAGCAGCCTTACGGAGGATAGGGTGGTTAATGTTCGTGAGCAGTTCTTC. Amino acids: CASSLTEDRVVNVREQFF. The chain recombines TRBV4-1 with TRBJ2-1; D may be TRBD2 (5 bases). This CDR3 spans 18 amino acids. Per germline, CDR1 MGHRA and CDR2 YSYEKL.

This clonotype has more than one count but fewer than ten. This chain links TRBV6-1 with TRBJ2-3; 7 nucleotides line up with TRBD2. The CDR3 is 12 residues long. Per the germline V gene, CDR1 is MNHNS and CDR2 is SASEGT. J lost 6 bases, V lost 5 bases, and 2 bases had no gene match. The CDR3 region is CASSQTSDTQYF. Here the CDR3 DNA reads TGTGCCAGCAGTCAGACTAGCGATACGCAGTATTTT.

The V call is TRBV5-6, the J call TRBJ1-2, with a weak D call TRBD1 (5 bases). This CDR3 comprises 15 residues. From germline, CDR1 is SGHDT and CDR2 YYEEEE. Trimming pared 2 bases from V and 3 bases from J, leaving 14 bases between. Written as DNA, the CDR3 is TGTGCCAGCAGCTTATACTCCGGGACGGACTATGGCTACACCTTC. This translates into CASSLYSGTDYGYTF.

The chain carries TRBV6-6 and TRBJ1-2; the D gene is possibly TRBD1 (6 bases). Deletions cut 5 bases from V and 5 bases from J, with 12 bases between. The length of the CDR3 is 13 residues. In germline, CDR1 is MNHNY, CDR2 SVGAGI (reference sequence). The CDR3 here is CASSDNREYGYTF. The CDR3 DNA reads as TGTGCCAGCAGTGACAACAGGGAGTATGGCTACACCTTC.

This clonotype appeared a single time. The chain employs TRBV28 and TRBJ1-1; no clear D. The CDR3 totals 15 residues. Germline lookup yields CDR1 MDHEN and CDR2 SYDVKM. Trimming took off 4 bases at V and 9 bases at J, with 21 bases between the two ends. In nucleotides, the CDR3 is TGTGCCAGCAGTTCCATGACCGAGCCTGATTCTCAAGCTTTCTTT. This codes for CASSSMTEPDSQAFF.

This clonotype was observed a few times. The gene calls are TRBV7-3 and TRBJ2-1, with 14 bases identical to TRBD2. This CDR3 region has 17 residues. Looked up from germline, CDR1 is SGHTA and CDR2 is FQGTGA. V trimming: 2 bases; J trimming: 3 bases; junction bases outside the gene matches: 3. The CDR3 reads CASSLGTSGGFYNEQFF. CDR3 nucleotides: TGTGCCAGCAGCTTAGGGACTAGCGGGGGATTCTACAATGAGCAGTTCTTC.

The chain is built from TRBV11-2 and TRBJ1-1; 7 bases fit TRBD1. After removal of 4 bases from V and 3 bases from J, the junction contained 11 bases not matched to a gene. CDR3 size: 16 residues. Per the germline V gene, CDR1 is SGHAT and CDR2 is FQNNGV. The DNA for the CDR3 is TGTGCCAGCAGCTCCGAAAAACAGGGGTGGGACACTGAAGCTTTCTTT. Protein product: CASSSEKQGWDTEAFF. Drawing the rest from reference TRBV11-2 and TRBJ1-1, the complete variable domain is EAGVAQSPRYKIIEKRQSVAFWCNPISGHATLYWYQQILGQGPKLLIQFQNNGVVDDSQLPKDRFSAERLKGVDSTLKIQPAKLEDSAVYLCASSSEKQGWDTEAFFGQGTRLTVV.

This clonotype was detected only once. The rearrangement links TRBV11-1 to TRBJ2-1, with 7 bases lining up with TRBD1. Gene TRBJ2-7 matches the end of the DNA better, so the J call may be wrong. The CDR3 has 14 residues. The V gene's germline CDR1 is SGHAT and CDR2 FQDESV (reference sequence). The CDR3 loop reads CASSFANRGNEQYF. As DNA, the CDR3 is TGTGCCAGCAGCTTCGCAAACAGGGGCAATGAGCAGTACTTC.

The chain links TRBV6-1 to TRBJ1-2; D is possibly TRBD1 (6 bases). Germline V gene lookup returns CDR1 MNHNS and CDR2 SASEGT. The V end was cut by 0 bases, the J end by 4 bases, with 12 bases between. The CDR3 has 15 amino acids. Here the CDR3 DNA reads TGTGCCAGCAGTGAAGCCTTAGGGGGTGCCTATGGCTACACCTTC. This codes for CASSEALGGAYGYTF.

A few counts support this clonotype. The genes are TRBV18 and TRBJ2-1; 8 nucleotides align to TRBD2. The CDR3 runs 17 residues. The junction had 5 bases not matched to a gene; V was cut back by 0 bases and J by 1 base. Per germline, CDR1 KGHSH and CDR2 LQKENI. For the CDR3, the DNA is TGTGCCAGCTCACCACCGCAGACTAGCGAATCCTACAATGAGCAGTTCTTC. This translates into CASSPPQTSESYNEQFF. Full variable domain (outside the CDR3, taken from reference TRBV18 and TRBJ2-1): NAGVMQNPRHLVRRRGQEARLRCSPMKGHSHVYWYRQLPEEGLKFMVYLQKENIIDESGMPKERFSAEFPKEGPSILRIQQVVRGDSAAYFCASSPPQTSESYNEQFFGPGTRLTVL.

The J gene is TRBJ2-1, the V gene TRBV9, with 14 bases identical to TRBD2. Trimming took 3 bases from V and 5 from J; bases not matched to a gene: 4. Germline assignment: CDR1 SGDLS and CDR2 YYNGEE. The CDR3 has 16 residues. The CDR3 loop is CASSGRLAGGNNEQFF. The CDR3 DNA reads TGTGCCAGCAGCGGACGACTAGCGGGGGGGAACAATGAGCAGTTCTTC.

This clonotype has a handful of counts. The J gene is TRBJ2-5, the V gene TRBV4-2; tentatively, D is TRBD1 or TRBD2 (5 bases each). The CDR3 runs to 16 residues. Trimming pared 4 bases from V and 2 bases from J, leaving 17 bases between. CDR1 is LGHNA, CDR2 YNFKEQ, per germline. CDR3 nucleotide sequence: TGTGCCAGCAGCCGGGGGACGGGGATTCAACAAGAGACCCAGTACTTC. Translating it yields CASSRGTGIQQETQYF.

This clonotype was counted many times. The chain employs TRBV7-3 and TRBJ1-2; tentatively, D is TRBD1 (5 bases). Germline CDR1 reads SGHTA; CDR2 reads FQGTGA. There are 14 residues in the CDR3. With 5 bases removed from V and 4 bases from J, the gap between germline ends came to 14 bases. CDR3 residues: CASSPGTGSYGYTF. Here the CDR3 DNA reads TGTGCCAGCAGCCCAGGGACGGGCAGCTATGGCTACACCTTC.

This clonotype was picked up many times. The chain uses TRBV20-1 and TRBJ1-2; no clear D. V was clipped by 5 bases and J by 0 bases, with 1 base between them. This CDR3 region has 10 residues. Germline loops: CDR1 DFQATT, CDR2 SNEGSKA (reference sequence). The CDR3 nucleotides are TGCAGTGCTCCTAACTATGGCTACACCTTC. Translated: CSAPNYGYTF.

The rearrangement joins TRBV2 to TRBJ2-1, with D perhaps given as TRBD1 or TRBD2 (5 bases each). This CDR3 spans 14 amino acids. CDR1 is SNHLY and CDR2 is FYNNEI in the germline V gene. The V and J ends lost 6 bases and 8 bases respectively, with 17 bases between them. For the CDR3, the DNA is TGTGCCAGCAGCGAGGATCGAGGGGACGATGAGCAGTTCTTC. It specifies CASSEDRGDDEQFF.

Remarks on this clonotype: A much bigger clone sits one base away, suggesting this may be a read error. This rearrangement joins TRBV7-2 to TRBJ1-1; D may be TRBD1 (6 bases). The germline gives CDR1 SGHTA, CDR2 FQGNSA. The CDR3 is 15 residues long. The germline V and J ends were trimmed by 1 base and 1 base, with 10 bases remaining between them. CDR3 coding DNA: TGTACCAGCAGCTTAGACACAGGGAGGAACACTGAAGCTTTCTTT. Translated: CTSSLDTGRNTEAFF.

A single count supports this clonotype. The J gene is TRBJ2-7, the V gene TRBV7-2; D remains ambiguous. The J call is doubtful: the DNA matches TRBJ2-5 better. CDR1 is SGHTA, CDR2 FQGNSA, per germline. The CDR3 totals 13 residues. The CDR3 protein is CASRKAVGETQYF. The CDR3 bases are TGTGCCAGCAGAAAGGCGGTAGGGGAGACCCAGTACTTC.

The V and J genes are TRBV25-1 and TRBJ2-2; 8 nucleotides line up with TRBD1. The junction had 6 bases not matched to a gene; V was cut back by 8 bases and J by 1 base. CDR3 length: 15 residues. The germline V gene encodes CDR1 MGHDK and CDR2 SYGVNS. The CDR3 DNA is TGTGCCAGCGCCCCCGGGACAGGGAACACCGGGGAGCTGTTTTTT. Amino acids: CASAPGTGNTGELFF.

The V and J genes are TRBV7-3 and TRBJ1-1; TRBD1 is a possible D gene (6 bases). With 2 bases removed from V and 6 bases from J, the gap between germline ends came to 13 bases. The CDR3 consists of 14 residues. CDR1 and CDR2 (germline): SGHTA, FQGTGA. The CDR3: CASSLQGSGAEAFF. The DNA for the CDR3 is TGTGCCAGCAGCTTACAGGGGAGCGGGGCTGAAGCTTTCTTT.

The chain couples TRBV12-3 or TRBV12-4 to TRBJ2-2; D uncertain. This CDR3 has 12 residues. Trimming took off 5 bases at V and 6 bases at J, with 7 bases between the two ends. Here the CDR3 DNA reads TGTGCCAGCAGTCGTGAACCCGGGGAGCTGTTTTTT. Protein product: CASSREPGELFF.

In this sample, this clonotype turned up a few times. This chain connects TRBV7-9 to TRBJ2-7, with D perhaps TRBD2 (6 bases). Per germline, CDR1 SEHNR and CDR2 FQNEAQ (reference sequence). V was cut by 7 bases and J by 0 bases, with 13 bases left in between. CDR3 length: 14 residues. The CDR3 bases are TGTGCCAGCATGACCGGAGGGATCTCCTACGAGCAGTACTTC. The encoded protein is CASMTGGISYEQYF.

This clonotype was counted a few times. CDR3 residues: CASSQAGYEQFF. The CDR3 DNA reads as TGTGCCAGCAGCCAAGCGGGGTATGAGCAGTTCTTC. The chain links TRBV4-2 to TRBJ2-1; a weak D match, TRBD2 (5 bases). V shed 1 base and J shed 8 bases, with 6 bases lying between them. Germline CDR1 is LGHNA and CDR2 is YNFKEQ. CDR3 size: 12 residues.

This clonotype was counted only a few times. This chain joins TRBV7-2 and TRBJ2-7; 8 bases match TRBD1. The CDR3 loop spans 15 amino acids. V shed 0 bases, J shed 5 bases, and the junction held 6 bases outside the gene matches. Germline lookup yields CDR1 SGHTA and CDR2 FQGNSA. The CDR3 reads CASSLAGQGWNEQYF. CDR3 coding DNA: TGTGCCAGCAGCTTAGCCGGACAGGGATGGAACGAGCAGTACTTC.

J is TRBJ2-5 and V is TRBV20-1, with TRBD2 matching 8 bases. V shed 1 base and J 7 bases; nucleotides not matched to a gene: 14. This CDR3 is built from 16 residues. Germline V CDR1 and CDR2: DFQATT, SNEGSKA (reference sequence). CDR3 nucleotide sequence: TGCAGTGCTAGAGGATTTTTGCGGGGGGCCTCAACGACCCAGTACTTC. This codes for CSARGFLRGASTTQYF.